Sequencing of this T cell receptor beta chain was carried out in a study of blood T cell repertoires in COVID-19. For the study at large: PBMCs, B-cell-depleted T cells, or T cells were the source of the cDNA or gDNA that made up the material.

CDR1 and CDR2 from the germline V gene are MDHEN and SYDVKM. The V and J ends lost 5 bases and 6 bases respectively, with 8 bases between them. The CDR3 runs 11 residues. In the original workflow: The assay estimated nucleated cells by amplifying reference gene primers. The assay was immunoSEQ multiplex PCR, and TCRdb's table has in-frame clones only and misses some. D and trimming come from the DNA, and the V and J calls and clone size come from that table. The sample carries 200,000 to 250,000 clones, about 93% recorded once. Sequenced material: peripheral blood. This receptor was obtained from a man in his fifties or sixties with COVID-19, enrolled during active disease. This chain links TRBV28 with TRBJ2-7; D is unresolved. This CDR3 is CASSVRVEQYF. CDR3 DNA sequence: TGTGCCAGCAGTGTTCGGGTCGAGCAGTACTTC.